This TCR beta chain was observed in a study of spatial heterogeneity in lung cancer. Study context: At a median of about two years after resection, follow-up PBMC samples were sequenced when available.

This clonotype has at least ten counts. Carried by each TCR cDNA molecule was a unique molecular identifier. From the 5' RACE reads, TCRdb called clonotypes with MiXCR, one entry per CDR3 protein. The repertoire holds about 11,000 distinct CDR3 sequences, with 10% as singletons. The time point denotes: blood at routine non-recurrence follow-up after resection. In each case, whole RNA from tumor, nontumor lung or frozen PBMC was sequenced unsorted. This specimen was PBMCs, taken at follow-up. This TCR came from a female donor with early-stage non-small cell lung cancer.

CDR3 protein: CASSLSSGSSYEQYF. CDR3 in DNA: TGCGCCAGCAGCTTGTCTAGCGGGAGCTCCTACGAGCAGTACTTC. The V gene is TRBV5-1, the J gene TRBJ2-7, with 10 bases that match TRBD2. In germline, CDR1 is SGHRS, CDR2 YFSETQ. Trimming at V came to 1 base and at J to 0 bases, leaving 1 base not matched to a gene. The CDR3 runs 15 residues.